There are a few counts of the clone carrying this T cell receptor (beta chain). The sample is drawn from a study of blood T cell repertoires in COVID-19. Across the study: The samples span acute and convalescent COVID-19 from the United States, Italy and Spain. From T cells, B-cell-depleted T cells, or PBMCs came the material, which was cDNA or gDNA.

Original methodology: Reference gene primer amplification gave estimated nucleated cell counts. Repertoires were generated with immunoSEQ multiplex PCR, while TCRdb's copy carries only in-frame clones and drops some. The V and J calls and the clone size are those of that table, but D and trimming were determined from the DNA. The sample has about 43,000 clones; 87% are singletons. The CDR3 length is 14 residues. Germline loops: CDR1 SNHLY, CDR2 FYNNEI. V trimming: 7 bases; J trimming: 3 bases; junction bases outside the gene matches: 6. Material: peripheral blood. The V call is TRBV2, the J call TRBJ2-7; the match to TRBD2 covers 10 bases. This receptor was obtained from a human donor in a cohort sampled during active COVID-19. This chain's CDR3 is CASTGRLAGYEQYF. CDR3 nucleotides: TGTGCCAGCACGGGTAGACTAGCGGGCTACGAGCAGTACTTC. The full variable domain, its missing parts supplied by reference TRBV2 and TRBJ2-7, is EPEVTQTPSHQVTQMGQEVILRCVPISNHLYFYWYRQILGQKVEFLVSFYNNEISEKSEIFDDQFSVERPDGSNFTLKIRSTKLEDSAMYFCASTGRLAGYEQYFGPGTRLTVT.